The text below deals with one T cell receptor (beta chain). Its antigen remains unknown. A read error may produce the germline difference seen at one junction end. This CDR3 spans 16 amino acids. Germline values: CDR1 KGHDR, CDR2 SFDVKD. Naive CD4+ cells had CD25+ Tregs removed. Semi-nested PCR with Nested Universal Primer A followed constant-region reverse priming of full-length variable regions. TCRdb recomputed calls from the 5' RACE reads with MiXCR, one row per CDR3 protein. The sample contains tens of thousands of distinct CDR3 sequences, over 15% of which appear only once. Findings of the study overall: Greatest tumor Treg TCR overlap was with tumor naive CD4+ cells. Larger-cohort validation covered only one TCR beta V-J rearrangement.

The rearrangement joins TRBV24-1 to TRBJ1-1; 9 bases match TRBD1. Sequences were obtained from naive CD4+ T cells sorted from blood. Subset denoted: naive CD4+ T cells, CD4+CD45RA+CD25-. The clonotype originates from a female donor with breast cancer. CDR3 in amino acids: CATSDATGGRDTEAFF. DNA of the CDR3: TGTGCCACCAGTGATGCAACAGGGGGCAGGGACACTGAAGCTTTCTTC.